This passage covers 19 T cell receptor beta chains from one sample sequenced in a study of regulatory T cells in long-lasting Graves disease. As for time point: persistent/refractory GD, antithyroid drugs over 5 years with positive TRAb. After RNA was extracted from PBMCs, the TCR library was made from it. Library construction for TCR beta used iRepertoire HTBI primers and Arm-PCR of CDR3 regions. In TCRdb, the multiplex PCR reads were re-called with MiXCR into one record per CDR3 protein. Here the sample spans a few hundred thousand distinct CDR3 sequences, around a fifth being singletons. Sequencing was performed on peripheral blood mononuclear cells (PBMCs), taken when the disease was refractory, from a patient treated with antithyroid drugs. The receptors were gathered from a female donor with Graves disease.

The table lists this clonotype with many counts. The gene calls are TRBV12-3 or TRBV12-4 and TRBJ2-6; maybe TRBD1 (6 bases). The CDR3 runs 14 residues. Trimming left V 2 bases short and J 11 bases short, with 13 bases between. The CDR3 region is CASSLPGHTDVLTF. The CDR3 coding sequence is TGTGCCAGCAGTTTACCGGGACATACCGACGTCCTGACTTTC.

In regard to this clonotype: This could be a read error, since a much larger clone is one nucleotide away. This rearrangement joins TRBV9 to TRBJ1-6; D gene uncertain. From germline, CDR1 is SGDLS and CDR2 YYNGEE. This CDR3 has 15 amino acids. CDR3 protein: CASSVSSSYNSPFHF. The DNA for the CDR3 is TGTGCCAGCAGCGTCAGCAGCTCCTATAATTCACCCTTCCACTTT.

The chain is built from TRBV4-2 and TRBJ1-2; D unresolved. The germline V and J ends were trimmed by 1 base and 7 bases, with 13 bases remaining between them. The length of the CDR3 is 14 residues. Per the germline V gene, CDR1 is LGHNA and CDR2 is YNFKEQ. The CDR3: CASSQGWSDAGYTF. CDR3 nucleotides: TGTGCCAGCAGCCAAGGTTGGTCCGACGCTGGCTACACCTTC.

This clonotype was picked up many times. CDR3 coding DNA: TGTGCCAGCAGCTCACAGGGGTGGTCTGGCTACACCTTC. It specifies CASSSQGWSGYTF. This rearrangement joins TRBV7-3 to TRBJ1-2, with 7 bases that match TRBD1. With V trimmed by 4 bases and J by 7 bases, 6 bases remained unmatched. This CDR3 contains 13 residues. Germline V gene data show CDR1 as SGHTA and CDR2 as FQGTGA.

The genes are TRBV5-1 and TRBJ1-6; TRBD1 is a possible D gene (5 bases). The CDR3 length is 13 residues. CDR1 and CDR2 (germline): SGHRS, YFSETQ. Trimming shortened V by 4 bases and J by 8 bases, and 10 bases separated the two germline ends. CDR3 DNA sequence: TGCGCCAGCAGCGTGGGGGAGTATTCACCCCTCCACTTT. Encoded protein: CASSVGEYSPLHF.

Ten or more counts support this clonotype. The chain joins TRBV7-2 to TRBJ2-5; no reliable D call. The CDR3 loop spans 12 amino acids. Trimming stripped 1 base from V and 5 bases from J, with 5 bases between. In germline, CDR1 is SGHTA, CDR2 FQGNSA. CDR3 protein: CASSLEAETQYF. CDR3 in DNA: TGTGCCAGCAGCTTAGAAGCGGAGACCCAGTACTTC.

This clonotype was recorded at least ten times. The chain links TRBV28 to TRBJ1-1; 7 positions match TRBD1. CDR1 and CDR2 from the germline V gene are MDHEN and SYDVKM. The V and J ends lost 3 bases and 3 bases, in that order; junction bases with no gene match: 10. The CDR3 length is 16 residues. This CDR3 is CASSLAYRGGYTEAFF. The CDR3 coding sequence is TGTGCCAGCAGTTTGGCCTACAGGGGTGGGTACACTGAAGCTTTCTTT. Together with reference TRBV28 and TRBJ1-1, the CDR3 gives the full variable domain: DVKVTQSSRYLVKRTGEKVFLECVQDMDHENMFWYRQDPGLGLRLIYFSYDVKMKEKGDIPEGYSVSREKKERFSLILESASTNQTSMYLCASSLAYRGGYTEAFFGQGTRLTVV.

In its sample, this clonotype was seen a few times. V is TRBV19 and J is TRBJ1-1, with TRBD1 as a possible D gene (5 bases). CDR3 length equals 14 residues. The germline V and J ends were trimmed by 9 bases and 2 bases, with 16 bases remaining between them. From germline, CDR1 is LNHDA and CDR2 SQIVND (reference sequence). The CDR3 loop is CASVNGASNTEAFF. Here the CDR3 DNA reads TGTGCCAGCGTCAACGGGGCCAGTAACACTGAAGCTTTCTTT. Full variable domain (missing parts from reference TRBV19 and TRBJ1-1): DGGITQSPKYLFRKEGQNVTLSCEQNLNHDAMYWYRQDPGQGLRLIYYSQIVNDFQKGDIAEGYSVSREKKESFPLTVTSAQKNPTAFYLCASVNGASNTEAFFGQGTRLTVV.

This clonotype was detected only a few times. V is TRBV3-1 and J is TRBJ1-4, with D possibly TRBD1 on 6 matching bases. Per the germline V gene, CDR1 is LGHDT and CDR2 is YNNKEL (reference sequence). Trimming took 4 bases from V and 5 from J, leaving 17 bases between them. There are 16 residues in the CDR3. CDR3 sequence: CASSPPGQPINEKLFF. In nucleotides, the CDR3 is TGTGCCAGCAGCCCGCCCGGACAGCCGATAAATGAAAAACTGTTTTTT.

This chain links TRBV24-1 with TRBJ2-7, with TRBD2 identical over 14 bases. J was trimmed by 2 bases and V by 1 base; bases with no gene match: 6. Germline CDR1 KGHDR, CDR2 SFDVKD. The CDR3 runs to 18 residues. CDR3 bases: TGTGCCACCAGTGATTTCTCGGGGACTAGCGGGGGTCCCTACGAGCAGTACTTC. Its translation: CATSDFSGTSGGPYEQYF.

This clonotype has only one observation. The chain joins TRBV19 to TRBJ2-1; D tentatively reads TRBD1 or TRBD2 (5 bases each). This CDR3 is built from 15 residues. The germline gives CDR1 LNHDA, CDR2 SQIVND (reference sequence). Trimming stripped 3 bases from V and 0 bases from J, with 9 bases between. CDR3 sequence (DNA): TGTGCCAGTAGTATTAGCGACAGCTCCTACAATGAGCAGTTCTTC. Protein product: CASSISDSSYNEQFF.

The V and J genes are TRBV19 and TRBJ1-2; tentatively, D is TRBD1 (6 bases). Germline V gene data show CDR1 as LNHDA and CDR2 as SQIVND (reference sequence). V lost 3 bases to trimming and J lost 1 base, with 12 bases between them. The CDR3 runs to 15 residues. CDR3 loop: CASSMGAGLNYGYTF. CDR3 sequence (DNA): TGTGCCAGTAGTATGGGGGCAGGACTTAACTATGGCTACACCTTC. The whole variable domain, remainder taken from reference TRBV19 and TRBJ1-2, is DGGITQSPKYLFRKEGQNVTLSCEQNLNHDAMYWYRQDPGQGLRLIYYSQIVNDFQKGDIAEGYSVSREKKESFPLTVTSAQKNPTAFYLCASSMGAGLNYGYTFGSGTRLTVV.

In its sample, this clonotype was seen many times. The chain recombines TRBV28 with TRBJ1-5; 9 bases map to TRBD1. The J segment lost 2 bases and the V segment lost 5 bases, leaving 7 bases of the junction unmatched. In germline, CDR1 is MDHEN, CDR2 SYDVKM. The CDR3 contains 16 residues. The CDR3 reads CASSPRTGAGNQPQHF. The DNA of the CDR3 is TGTGCCAGCAGTCCCAGGACAGGGGCCGGCAATCAGCCCCAGCATTTT. Full variable domain (rest looked up from reference TRBV28 and TRBJ1-5): DVKVTQSSRYLVKRTGEKVFLECVQDMDHENMFWYRQDPGLGLRLIYFSYDVKMKEKGDIPEGYSVSREKKERFSLILESASTNQTSMYLCASSPRTGAGNQPQHFGDGTRLSIL.

This clonotype was counted only a few times. The chain links TRBV7-9 to TRBJ1-1; tentative D call: TRBD1 (5 bases). The CDR3 length is 14 residues. CDR1 and CDR2 (germline): SEHNR, FQNEAQ (reference sequence). V was pared by 5 bases and J by 3 bases, with 13 bases between. CDR3 residues: CASSPPGPYTEAFF. The CDR3 region has the DNA TGTGCCAGCAGCCCTCCGGGGCCTTACACTGAAGCTTTCTTT.

The chain couples TRBV5-1 to TRBJ1-6; D unresolved. This CDR3 is 15 amino acids long. CDR1 and CDR2 (germline): SGHRS, YFSETQ. Trimming took 1 base from V and 4 from J, leaving 9 bases between them. CDR3 nucleotides: TGCGCCAGCAGCTTGAACAGCGAATATAATTCACCCCTCCACTTT. Translation: CASSLNSEYNSPLHF.

This clonotype was detected ten times or more. This chain uses TRBV20-1 with TRBJ2-4, with D tentatively TRBD1 (6 bases). Germline V lookup: CDR1 DFQATT, CDR2 SNEGSKA (reference sequence). The CDR3 length is 16 residues. V was clipped by 0 bases and J by 7 bases, with 19 bases between them. The CDR3 loop is CSARDTPGDTHNIQYF. CDR3 bases: TGCAGTGCTAGAGATACCCCCGGGGACACCCACAACATTCAGTACTTC.

Comment on this clonotype: The germline gene is not matched at one end of the junction; a read error may be the cause. CDR3 sequence: CAGSPNRDGKNIQYF. The DNA for the CDR3 is TGTGCCGGCAGCCCAAACAGGGATGGCAAAAACATTCAGTACTTC. The chain is built from TRBV7-9 and TRBJ2-4; TRBD1 might be the D (6 bases). CDR3 length: 15 amino acids. CDR1 SEHNR and CDR2 FQNEAQ come from the germline V gene (reference sequence).

This clonotype was seen just once. The CDR3 here is CASSLVTENIQYF. CDR3 DNA: TGTGCCAGCAGCTTAGTGACAGAAAACATTCAGTACTTC. This sequence joins TRBV7-9 and TRBJ2-4, with TRBD1 as a possible D gene (5 bases). The CDR3 length is 13 residues. V was trimmed by 1 base and J by 5 bases, leaving 6 bases between them. Germline values: CDR1 SEHNR, CDR2 FQNEAQ (reference sequence). Full variable domain (rest looked up from reference TRBV7-9 and TRBJ2-4): DTGVSQNPRHKITKRGQNVTFRCDPISEHNRLYWYRQTLGQGPEFLTYFQNEAQLEKSRLLSDRFSAERPKGSFSTLEIQRTEQGDSAMYLCASSLVTENIQYFGAGTRLSVL.

This clonotype came up a few times. V is TRBV19 and J is TRBJ1-1; 7 nucleotides agree with TRBD1. The trim removed 6 bases at V and 7 bases at J, leaving 8 bases unmatched. This CDR3 is 13 amino acids long. Germline loops: CDR1 LNHDA, CDR2 SQIVND (reference sequence). The CDR3 nucleotides read TGTGCCAGTAGGACAGGGCGACCTAATGAAGCTTTCTTT. This gives the protein CASRTGRPNEAFF.